The source of this TCR beta chain is a study of T cell responses to AZD1222 COVID-19 vaccine. Whole-study results and caveats: No repertoire was sampled before or during the peak T cell response, only after it. Baseline testing showed seropositivity in only a handful of AZD1222 recipients. A mostly white British donor set with more females was recruited, and clonal diversity was possibly underestimated. The reported proportion of spike-specific TCRs targeting unmutated variant regions was nearly half.

Libraries were prepared by immunoSEQ multiplex PCR; TCRdb keeps only in-frame clonotypes and omits some of them. The sample gives more than 100,000 clones, around nine tenths of which show up once; approximately 3.5% is in the top ten. Germline trimming cut 0 bases from V and 4 bases from J; bases unmatched to any gene: 8. The CDR3 totals 16 residues. Germline V CDR1 and CDR2: MNHNS, SASEGT. Turning to this clone: What it recognizes is unknown.

The source material was peripheral blood, sampled on day 0 of AZD1222 vaccination. This receptor was identified in an adult in good health. This chain uses TRBV6-1 with TRBJ1-2; 7 bases map to TRBD1. The CDR3 DNA sequence: TGTGCCAGCAGTGAAGCTGAAGACAGGGCCTTCTATGGCTACACCTTC. Translating it yields CASSEAEDRAFYGYTF.